The 28 T cell receptor beta chains given below trace back to one sample, sequenced in a study of post-analysis software for immune sequencing data. These receptors have no known antigen. Study conclusions and caveats: The five TRBV segments detected at higher frequency in patients than in controls included TRBV5-6, TRBV5-1 and TRBV20-1.

Unique molecular identifiers had been added to the TCR beta cDNA libraries. TCRdb recomputed calls from the PCR reads with MiXCR, one row per CDR3 protein. The table shows roughly 800,000 distinct CDR3 sequences, with around 50% occurring only once. The sequenced sample was blood. Receptor source: a girl between 5 and 17 years old with multiple sclerosis.

The chain is built from TRBV7-2 and TRBJ2-6, with D uncertain. The germline gives CDR1 SGHTA, CDR2 FQGNSA. The CDR3 is made up of 17 amino acids. With 6 bases removed from V and 0 bases from J, the gap between germline ends came to 15 bases. CDR3 amino acids: CASRRTVQSSGANVLTF. The CDR3 bases are TGTGCCAGCAGGCGGACCGTACAGAGCTCTGGGGCCAACGTCCTGACTTTC.

There are a few counts of this clonotype. The rearrangement joins TRBV15 to TRBJ2-2; D not certain. Trimming took off 0 bases at V and 1 base at J, with 6 bases between the two ends. The CDR3 consists of 15 residues. CDR1 and CDR2 from the germline V gene are LNHNV and YYDKDF (reference sequence). The CDR3 DNA reads TGTGCCACCAGCAGAGACCGAATGAACACCGGGGAGCTGTTTTTT. It encodes CATSRDRMNTGELFF.

The rearrangement links TRBV29-1 to TRBJ1-1, with D perhaps TRBD1 (5 bases). The CDR3 is 12 amino acids. Trimming left V 7 bases short and J 7 bases short, with 16 bases between. Germline values: CDR1 SQVTM, CDR2 ANQGSEA. The CDR3 DNA reads as TGCAGCGGGAACCCGGGACTCGATGAAGCTTTCTTT. Its protein is CSGNPGLDEAFF.

The J gene is TRBJ2-6, the V gene TRBV29-1; D ambiguous. V lost 0 bases and J lost 1, with 10 bases in between. Germline V gene sequence: CDR1 SQVTM, CDR2 ANQGSEA. The CDR3 length is 16 residues. CDR3 amino acids: CSVEDSILSGANVLTF. The CDR3 nucleotides read TGCAGCGTTGAAGACAGTATCTTGTCTGGGGCCAACGTCCTGACTTTC.

This chain uses TRBV15 with TRBJ2-7; D unclear. Germline V lookup: CDR1 LNHNV, CDR2 YYDKDF (reference sequence). The CDR3 contains 14 residues. V lost 4 bases, J lost 0 bases, and 10 bases lay in between. Here the CDR3 reads CATSNDRSSYEQYF. Here the CDR3 DNA reads TGTGCCACCAGCAACGACCGGAGCTCCTACGAGCAGTACTTC.

V and J are TRBV20-1 and TRBJ2-1; D not certain. The V end lost 3 bases, the J end lost 0 bases, and 9 bases lay between the germline ends. CDR1 is DFQATT and CDR2 is SNEGSKA in the germline V gene (reference sequence). The CDR3 covers 14 residues. The CDR3 DNA sequence: TGCAGTGCTAGGGGTCACAGCTCCTACAATGAGCAGTTCTTC. Protein: CSARGHSSYNEQFF.

The chain links TRBV5-1 to TRBJ2-5; 7 bases are shared with TRBD1. Germline V gene sequence: CDR1 SGHRS, CDR2 YFSETQ. V trimming: 1 base; J trimming: 3 bases; junction bases outside the gene matches: 3. The CDR3 is 14 amino acids. CDR3 sequence reads: CASSLSGTEETQYF. In DNA, the CDR3 is TGCGCCAGCAGCTTGTCAGGGACAGAAGAGACCCAGTACTTC.

The gene calls are TRBV29-1 and TRBJ2-4; possibly TRBD2 for D (5 bases). The J call is in doubt because the DNA end fits TRBJ2-5 better. Germline lookup yields CDR1 SQVTM and CDR2 ANQGSEA. The CDR3 consists of 14 residues. In DNA form, the CDR3 reads TGCAGCATTTACCATCTAGCTGGTGAAGAGACCCAGTACTTC. This sequence encodes CSIYHLAGEETQYF.

This chain uses TRBV6-1 with TRBJ2-1, with 7 positions matching TRBD1. The CDR3 is 15 residues long. The germline V gene encodes CDR1 MNHNS and CDR2 SASEGT. Losses at the gene ends were 7 bases for V and 2 bases for J; bases not matched to a gene: 8. This CDR3 is CASTSGTDPYNEQFF. The DNA of the CDR3 is TGTGCCAGCACCTCCGGGACAGACCCCTACAATGAGCAGTTCTTC.

V and J are TRBV3-1 and TRBJ2-3; D perhaps matches TRBD2 (6 bases). Germline CDR1 and CDR2: LGHDT and YNNKEL (reference sequence). The CDR3 runs 15 residues. Trimming stripped 1 base from V and 0 bases from J, with 8 bases between. The CDR3 coding sequence is TGTGCCAGCAGCCAAGGCGGGACTAGCACAGATACGCAGTATTTT. Its translation: CASSQGGTSTDTQYF.

The rearrangement joins TRBV6-1 to TRBJ1-6, with D hard to call. The germline V gene has CDR1 MNHNS and CDR2 SASEGT. CDR3 length: 17 amino acids. The V gene lost 0 bases and the J gene lost 3 bases, with 12 bases spanning the gap. DNA of the CDR3: TGTGCCAGCAGTGAAGCGCGGGTCAGCAGCTATAATTCACCCCTCCACTTT. Amino acids: CASSEARVSSYNSPLHF.

The CDR3 loop is CASSFLGPETPGYTF. The CDR3 DNA reads TGTGCCAGCAGCTTCCTCGGACCGGAAACCCCCGGCTACACCTTC. The chain carries TRBV5-6 and TRBJ1-2; D gene ambiguous. CDR1 is SGHDT and CDR2 is YYEEEE in the germline V gene. The V end was cut by 2 bases, the J end by 8 bases, with 19 bases between. This CDR3 contains 15 residues.

In the case of this clonotype: The germline gene is not matched at one end of the junction; a read error may be the cause. The V call is TRBV5-1, the J call TRBJ1-1, with TRBD1 as a possible D gene (5 bases). Germline CDR1 SGHRS, CDR2 YFSETQ. The CDR3 sequence is 15 residues long. CDR3 sequence reads: CASSQDDRGNAEAFF. The CDR3 DNA is TGCGCCAGCAGCCAAGACGACAGAGGGAACGCTGAAGCTTTCTTT. Drawing the rest from reference TRBV5-1 and TRBJ1-1, the complete variable domain is KAGVTQTPRYLIKTRGQQVTLSCSPISGHRSVSWYQQTPGQGLQFLFEYFSETQRNKGNFPGRFSGRQFSNSRSEMNVSTLELGDSALYLCASSQDDRGNAEAFFGQGTRLTVV.

This clonotype occurred a few times. The chain couples TRBV9 to TRBJ2-7; TRBD1 aligns across 9 bases. There are 14 residues in the CDR3. The V gene end was trimmed by 0 bases and the J gene end by 6 bases; junction bases not matched to a gene: 4. Per germline, CDR1 SGDLS and CDR2 YYNGEE. The CDR3 sequence: CASSVAGTGSEQYF. CDR3 coding DNA: TGTGCCAGCAGCGTAGCCGGGACAGGGAGCGAGCAGTACTTC.

The chain couples TRBV4-1 to TRBJ2-1; D is possibly TRBD2 (5 bases). Germline CDR1 and CDR2: MGHRA and YSYEKL. V was trimmed by 3 bases and J by 5 bases, leaving 14 bases between them. The CDR3 totals 15 residues. CDR3 DNA sequence: TGCGCCAGCAGCCAGTTGGAAGGAGGAGACAATGAGCAGTTCTTC. Its protein is CASSQLEGGDNEQFF.

This clonotype was seen only a few times. This chain connects TRBV25-1 to TRBJ1-1; perhaps TRBD1 as D (5 bases). Germline loops: CDR1 MGHDK, CDR2 SYGVNS. Trimming took off 6 bases at V and 1 base at J, with 12 bases between the two ends. This CDR3 comprises 14 residues. The CDR3 is CASRRGQGNTEAFF. As DNA, the CDR3 is TGTGCCAGCAGACGCGGTCAGGGGAACACTGAAGCTTTCTTT.

The V call is TRBV3-1, the J call TRBJ2-2; D is undetermined. This CDR3 spans 15 amino acids. Trimming cost V 4 bases and J 7 bases, with 16 bases left between them. CDR1 is LGHDT and CDR2 is YNNKEL in the germline V gene (reference sequence). In DNA form, the CDR3 reads TGTGCCAGCAGCCCCGGTGAAGGTTTGGTCGGGGAGCTGTTTTTT. Translated: CASSPGEGLVGELFF.

The V gene is TRBV7-3, the J gene TRBJ2-7, with D uncertain. Trimming shortened V by 5 bases and J by 0 bases, and 14 bases separated the two germline ends. CDR3 size: 15 residues. Germline V CDR1 and CDR2: SGHTA, FQGTGA. The CDR3: CASSEGQSSSYEQYF. The CDR3 nucleotides are TGTGCCAGCAGCGAAGGTCAATCTTCCTCCTACGAGCAGTACTTC.

This clonotype has a handful of counts. The J gene is TRBJ2-1, the V gene TRBV9, with D hard to call. The CDR3 runs 14 residues. Germline loops: CDR1 SGDLS, CDR2 YYNGEE. Trimming left V 0 bases short and J 0 bases short, with 4 bases between. CDR3 protein: CASSVGVSYNEQFF. The CDR3 bases are TGTGCCAGCAGCGTAGGAGTCTCCTACAATGAGCAGTTCTTC.

This clonotype was observed a few times. The chain joins TRBV20-1 to TRBJ2-1; 8 positions match TRBD2. After removal of 3 bases from V and 4 bases from J, the junction contained 2 bases not matched to a gene. The CDR3 is 13 residues long. CDR1 is DFQATT and CDR2 is SNEGSKA in the germline V gene (reference sequence). CDR3 sequence reads: CSASGGAYNEQFF. CDR3 DNA sequence: TGCAGTGCTAGCGGGGGGGCGTACAATGAGCAGTTCTTC.

This chain links TRBV2 with TRBJ2-7, with D unresolved. The CDR3 covers 15 residues. V was trimmed by 3 bases and J by 1 base, leaving 13 bases between them. Germline CDR1 and CDR2: SNHLY and FYNNEI. The CDR3 nucleotides read TGTGCCAGCAGTGAGGAGACGCCTTTTTCCTACGAGCAGTACTTC. Translated, it gives CASSEETPFSYEQYF.

The V gene is TRBV5-1, the J gene TRBJ1-1; D is undetermined. CDR3 length: 15 residues. Germline V gives CDR1 SGHRS, CDR2 YFSETQ. Trimming cost V 2 bases and J 0 bases, with 11 bases left between them. DNA of the CDR3: TGCGCCAGCAGCTTTGGAACGGCGGTGAACACTGAAGCTTTCTTT. It encodes CASSFGTAVNTEAFF.

The chain has TRBV29-1 and TRBJ2-1; D is possibly TRBD2 (6 bases). CDR1 SQVTM and CDR2 ANQGSEA come from the germline V gene. V gave up 5 bases and J gave up 6 bases, with 11 bases separating them. The CDR3 spans 12 residues. This CDR3 is CSVNRDFNEQFF. CDR3 DNA sequence: TGCAGCGTTAACCGGGACTTCAATGAGCAGTTCTTC.

The rearrangement joins TRBV5-1 to TRBJ2-7; the D call may be TRBD1 or TRBD2 (5 bases each). The CDR3 sequence is 13 residues long. With 4 bases removed from V and 6 bases from J, the gap between germline ends came to 14 bases. Germline V CDR1 and CDR2: SGHRS, YFSETQ. CDR3 amino acids: CASSGLRGSEQYF. CDR3 DNA: TGCGCCAGCAGCGGTTTGAGGGGTAGCGAGCAGTACTTC.

The rearrangement joins TRBV6-5 to TRBJ1-2; TRBD1 might be the D (6 bases). V was cut by 4 bases and J by 1 base, with 10 bases left in between. The germline V gene has CDR1 MNHEY and CDR2 SVGAGI. The CDR3 spans 14 residues. Here the CDR3 DNA reads TGTGCCAGCAGTTCCCCACAGGGTAACTATGGCTACACCTTC. Protein: CASSSPQGNYGYTF.

About this clonotype itself: One end of the junction is discordant with germline, which a read error may explain. The J gene is TRBJ2-3, the V gene TRBV12-3 or TRBV12-4; D call uncertain. The CDR3 contains 12 residues. The CDR3 reads CASSLHADAQYF. Here the CDR3 DNA reads TGTGCCAGCAGCCTTCACGCAGATGCGCAGTATTTT.

CDR3: CASSLGTPQVDTQYF. The DNA of the CDR3 is TGTGCCAGCAGCTTAGGGACGCCCCAGGTAGATACGCAGTATTTT. This chain uses TRBV7-3 with TRBJ2-3; D is tentatively TRBD1 or TRBD2 (5 bases each). Trimming removed 2 bases at V and 5 bases at J, with 14 bases between. This CDR3 has 15 residues. In germline, CDR1 is SGHTA, CDR2 FQGTGA.

V gene TRBV7-3 combines with J gene TRBJ1-2, with 8 bases fitting TRBD1. V lost 5 bases to trimming and J lost 0 bases; unmatched junction nucleotides: 8. This CDR3 has 16 amino acids. Germline V gene data show CDR1 as SGHTA and CDR2 as FQGTGA. The CDR3: CASSELGDRTNYGYTF. The CDR3 bases are TGTGCCAGCAGCGAATTAGGGGACAGGACTAACTATGGCTACACCTTC.